This TCR beta chain originates from a study of T-cell reconstitution after alpha-beta-depleted transplantation in children. It was with unique molecular identifiers that the TCRbeta library was prepared. TCRdb re-derived calls from the PCR reads in MiXCR, one entry per CDR3 protein. In the table there are around 800,000 distinct CDR3 sequences, about 15% of which are singletons. The CDR3 has 15 residues. With 5 bases clipped from V and 3 bases from J, the junction kept 8 bases outside the gene matches. Whole-study results and caveats: In patients about two months after transplant, alpha-beta T cells reportedly arose from several hundred expanded graft clones.

This clonotype appeared a few times. Its antigen is currently unknown. The receptor comes from a male patient between 5 and 17 years old who had a stem cell transplant for acute lymphoblastic leukemia, so the T cells may come from the graft donor. The rearrangement joins TRBV12-3 or TRBV12-4 to TRBJ2-7; 9 bases map to TRBD1. The sample consisted of PBMCs, mostly from graft donor cells, taken 360 days after TCRalphabeta/CD19-depleted stem cell transplant. The CDR3 protein is CASSAGQGYNYEQYF. The CDR3, as DNA: TGTGCCAGCAGTGCGGGACAGGGATATAACTACGAGCAGTACTTC.